This T cell receptor beta chain came from a study of shared clonotypes between healthy human individuals. Overall study findings and caveats: Naive subsets typically showed greater estimated richness than memory subsets.

Germline CDR1 is MNHEY and CDR2 is SMNVEV (reference sequence). The CDR3 covers 16 residues. The ends were cut back, 5 bases at V and 0 bases at J, with 14 bases in the middle. In regard to this clone: What it recognizes is unknown.

Clones were read by immunoSEQ multiplex PCR, and TCRdb kept only the in-frame ones, dropping some. The sample consists of hundreds of thousands of clones, roughly 96% of them appearing once. CD8 cells classed as naive were CD45RO-negative and positively selected for CCR7, excluding terminally differentiated effector memory CD45RA+ cells. This receptor was taken from a woman aged 30 to 39 in good health. Sequences were obtained from naive CD8+ T cells sorted from blood. The chain is built from TRBV27 and TRBJ1-5; D remains unclear. The CDR3 nucleotides read TGTGCCAGCAGTCTGGAAGGACGGTATAGCAATCAGCCCCAGCATTTT. As protein: CASSLEGRYSNQPQHF.